This T cell receptor (beta chain) emerged from a study of PD-1 blockade in classical Hodgkin lymphoma. V lost 2 bases and J lost 4, with 12 bases in between. This CDR3 contains 14 residues. Germline-derived CDR1 and CDR2 are MNHEY and SMNVEV (reference sequence). There was relapse after autologous stem cell transplantation in every patient, and there was variation in brentuximab vedotin exposure. TCRdb's table, derived via immunoSEQ multiplex PCR, lists solely in-frame clones and lacks some. This table has about 39,000 clones, roughly 90% appearing once. On this clone: Antigen: not known.

Study observations and caveats: Any patient who commenced nivolumab under 1 year after ASCT was excluded.

The clonotype originates from a human donor with classical Hodgkin lymphoma. J is TRBJ2-7 and V is TRBV27; D perhaps matches TRBD1 (5 bases). The specimen comprised peripheral blood mononuclear cells (PBMCs), sampled at baseline. CDR3 amino acids: CASSLKGVGYEQYF. The CDR3 nucleotides are TGTGCCAGCAGTTTAAAAGGGGTCGGGTACGAGCAGTACTTC.